Each of the 27 T cell receptor beta chains below was sequenced from the same sample in a study of T cell responses to AZD1222 COVID-19 vaccine. Assay: immunoSEQ multiplex PCR; the TCRdb copy retains only in-frame clones and omits some. The sample carries about 110,000 clones, around nine tenths recorded once. Sequencing used peripheral blood, obtained on day 0 of MenACWY control vaccination. The receptor source for this set is an adult in good health.

The V call is TRBV10-2, the J call TRBJ2-7; 9 nucleotides agree with TRBD2. Trimming took 6 bases from V and 0 from J; bases not matched to a gene: 6. The CDR3 extends over 15 amino acids. Per the germline V gene, CDR1 is WSHSY and CDR2 is SAAADI. The DNA of the CDR3 is TGCGCCAGCAGGATTAGCGGGGGCCCCTCCTACGAGCAGTACTTC. It is translated as CASRISGGPSYEQYF.

This chain connects TRBV7-8 to TRBJ1-1; D ambiguous. V lost 3 bases, J lost 4 bases, and 9 bases lay in between. Germline lookup yields CDR1 SGHVS and CDR2 FQNEAQ. The CDR3 runs 13 residues. CDR3 loop: CASSFEVGTEAFF. Here the CDR3 DNA reads TGTGCCAGCAGCTTTGAGGTCGGCACTGAAGCTTTCTTT.

J is TRBJ1-2 and V is TRBV11-2, with 9 bases matching TRBD1. V shed 7 bases and J 2 bases; nucleotides not matched to a gene: 14. The CDR3 has 17 residues. Germline assignment: CDR1 SGHAT and CDR2 FQNNGV. The CDR3 nucleotides read TGTGCCAGCAACCCCATAGGACAGGGGCCGGGGAACTATGGCTACACCTTC. Translating it yields CASNPIGQGPGNYGYTF.

The chain uses TRBV6-5 and TRBJ1-6, with 8 bases aligning to TRBD1. Germline V lookup: CDR1 MNHEY, CDR2 SVGAGI. V shed 10 bases, J shed 10 bases, and the junction held 9 bases outside the gene matches. The CDR3 covers 13 residues. The CDR3 coding sequence is TGTGCCACCCCAGGGACAGGCAGCTCACCCCTCCACTTT. Translation gives CATPGTGSSPLHF.

The rearrangement joins TRBV10-1 to TRBJ1-4, with TRBD1 matching 7 bases. The CDR3 contains 14 residues. Germline trimming cut 2 bases from V and 8 bases from J; bases unmatched to any gene: 5. CDR1 and CDR2 (germline): WNHNN, SYGVQD (reference sequence). CDR3 coding DNA: TGCGCCAGCAGTGAGACTGGACAGGCCGAAAAACTGTTTTTT. It translates to CASSETGQAEKLFF.

This clone was seen a single time. The chain has TRBV5-1 and TRBJ1-1; D is unresolved. Germline loops: CDR1 SGHRS, CDR2 YFSETQ. V was clipped by 0 bases and J by 2 bases, with 8 bases between them. The CDR3 has 14 residues. Here the CDR3 reads CASSLESGNTEAFF. The CDR3 DNA sequence: TGCGCCAGCAGCTTGGAGTCCGGCAACACTGAAGCTTTCTTT. Complete variable domain (other parts from reference TRBV5-1 and TRBJ1-1): KAGVTQTPRYLIKTRGQQVTLSCSPISGHRSVSWYQQTPGQGLQFLFEYFSETQRNKGNFPGRFSGRQFSNSRSEMNVSTLELGDSALYLCASSLESGNTEAFFGQGTRLTVV.

The chain has TRBV6-4 and TRBJ1-2; D possibly corresponds to TRBD1 (5 bases). The CDR3 loop spans 15 amino acids. V shed 5 bases and J shed 2 bases, with 15 bases lying between them. From germline, CDR1 is MRHNA and CDR2 SNTAGT. The CDR3: CASSSDETVNYGYTF. The CDR3 bases are TGTGCCAGCAGTTCCGACGAGACAGTCAACTATGGCTACACCTTC.

This clone has just a few counts. The V call is TRBV18, the J call TRBJ2-7, with D hard to call. Trimming shortened V by 4 bases and J by 0 bases, and 4 bases separated the two germline ends. This CDR3 is built from 12 residues. From germline, CDR1 is KGHSH and CDR2 LQKENI. CDR3 sequence reads: CASSRDSYEQYF. The CDR3 DNA is TGTGCCAGCTCACGTGACTCCTACGAGCAGTACTTC.

The genes are TRBV3-1 (or the pseudogene TRBV3-2) and TRBJ2-7; D may be TRBD1 (5 bases). Germline CDR1 reads LGHDT; CDR2 reads YNNKEL (reference sequence). Trimming removed 5 bases at V and 2 bases at J, with 10 bases between. There are 13 residues in the CDR3. CDR3 in amino acids: CASSYTGTYEQYF. The DNA for the CDR3 is TGTGCCAGCAGCTATACAGGAACCTACGAGCAGTACTTC.

The gene calls are TRBV11-3 and TRBJ2-1, with 8 bases matching TRBD2. The CDR3 consists of 15 residues. Germline CDR1 is SGHNT and CDR2 is YENEEA. The junction had 7 bases not matched to a gene; V was cut back by 5 bases and J by 4 bases. CDR3 region: CASSPGGAGYNEQFF. CDR3 sequence (DNA): TGTGCCAGCAGCCCCGGGGGGGCCGGGTACAATGAGCAGTTCTTC.

The rearrangement links TRBV7-8 to TRBJ1-2; D uncertain. The CDR3 is 13 residues long. Trimming left V 4 bases short and J 1 base short, with 7 bases between. CDR1 and CDR2 from the germline V gene are SGHVS and FQNEAQ. The CDR3 protein is CASSSDYNYGYTF. The CDR3 DNA follows: TGTGCCAGCAGCTCAGACTATAACTATGGCTACACCTTC.

This clone was observed once. The J gene is TRBJ2-7, the V gene TRBV7-2, with TRBD2 as a possible D gene (6 bases). In germline, CDR1 is SGHTA, CDR2 FQGNSA. Trimming took 2 bases from V and 4 from J, leaving 12 bases between them. The CDR3 runs to 14 residues. This chain's CDR3 is CASSLSTSLYEQYF. The CDR3 DNA reads as TGTGCCAGCAGCTTAAGTACTAGCCTTTACGAGCAGTACTTC. The full variable domain, in which reference TRBV7-2 and TRBJ2-7 provide the parts outside the CDR3, is GAGVSQSPSNKVTEKGKDVELRCDPISGHTALYWYRQSLGQGLEFLIYFQGNSAPDKSGLPSDRFSAERTGGSVSTLTIQRTQQEDSAVYLCASSLSTSLYEQYFGPGTRLTVT.

The chain couples TRBV5-6 to TRBJ2-3, with a weak D call TRBD1 (5 bases). The CDR3 is 18 residues long. The ends were cut back, 0 bases at V and 6 bases at J, with 23 bases in the middle. Germline V lookup: CDR1 SGHDT, CDR2 YYEEEE. This CDR3 is CASSLDLGHRTGTDTQYF. In DNA, the CDR3 is TGTGCCAGCAGCTTGGATCTGGGGCACAGGACGGGTACGGATACGCAGTATTTT.

The V gene is TRBV6-5, the J gene TRBJ1-2; TRBD1 agrees at 9 bases. Germline V lookup: CDR1 MNHEY, CDR2 SVGAGI. The CDR3 spans 13 residues. The ends lost 5 bases at V and 8 bases at J; junction bases unmatched: 6. CDR3 sequence: CASSKGQGGGYTF. CDR3 coding DNA: TGTGCCAGCAGTAAGGGACAGGGCGGCGGCTACACCTTC.

CDR3 sequence reads: CASSEPDTEAFF. CDR3 coding DNA: TGCGCCAGCAGTGAGCCCGACACTGAAGCTTTCTTT. The rearrangement uses TRBV10-1 and TRBJ1-1; D unresolved. The CDR3 sequence is 12 residues long. Germline loops: CDR1 WNHNN, CDR2 SYGVQD (reference sequence). Trimming removed 2 bases at V and 3 bases at J, with 4 bases between.

The sample holds a few counts of this clone. The rearrangement joins TRBV6-6 to TRBJ2-7; 11 bases match TRBD2. Trimming cost V 5 bases and J 2 bases; bases outside gene matches: 11. CDR1 and CDR2 (germline): MNHNY, SVGAGI (reference sequence). The CDR3 has 17 residues. CDR3 in amino acids: CASSPTIAGGETYEQYF. The CDR3 DNA reads TGTGCCAGCAGTCCAACGATAGCGGGGGGGGAAACCTACGAGCAGTACTTC.

This clone is a singleton in its sample. This chain links TRBV6-5 with TRBJ1-3; D is ambiguous. The CDR3 runs to 15 residues. Germline-derived CDR1 and CDR2 are MNHEY and SVGAGI. V shed 7 bases and J shed 1 base, with 14 bases lying between them. The CDR3 loop is CASTADGRSGNTIYF. DNA of the CDR3: TGTGCCAGCACCGCGGACGGGAGGTCTGGAAACACCATATATTTT.

V usage is TRBV24-1 and J usage is TRBJ2-6; no definite D call. Looked up from germline, CDR1 is KGHDR and CDR2 is SFDVKD. CDR3 length: 17 residues. The V end lost 4 bases, the J end lost 0 bases, and 12 bases lay between the germline ends. The CDR3 sequence is CATSDPIRSSGANVLTF. The CDR3 coding sequence is TGTGCCACCAGTGACCCCATCAGAAGCTCTGGGGCCAACGTCCTGACTTTC.

This CDR3 reads CASSSSSGANVLTF. The DNA for the CDR3 is TGTGCCAGCAGCTCCAGCTCTGGGGCCAACGTCCTGACTTTC. This sequence joins TRBV28 and TRBJ2-6; the D is unclear. The CDR3 has 14 amino acids. The germline gives CDR1 MDHEN, CDR2 SYDVKM. Trimming cost V 6 bases and J 0 bases, with 6 bases left between them.

The chain combines TRBV10-3 with TRBJ2-7; the D gene is possibly TRBD1 (5 bases). The germline gives CDR1 ENHRY, CDR2 SYGVKD. Trimming shortened V by 10 bases and J by 2 bases, and 18 bases separated the two germline ends. The CDR3 is 14 residues long. As DNA, the CDR3 is TGTGCCACCCTAAAGGACACCGCCGCCTACGAGCAGTACTTC. Residues: CATLKDTAAYEQYF.

The chain recombines TRBV19 with TRBJ1-5; TRBD1 might be the D (5 bases). The germline V gene encodes CDR1 LNHDA and CDR2 SQIVND (reference sequence). The CDR3 contains 18 residues. V was shortened by 6 bases and J by 3 bases, with 24 bases between the two germline ends. The CDR3 here is CASSRSRGGGSSNQPQHF. The CDR3 nucleotides read TGTGCCAGTAGCCGGAGCCGGGGGGGAGGCAGTTCCAATCAGCCCCAGCATTTT.

The chain employs TRBV5-1 and TRBJ1-3, with D perhaps TRBD1 (5 bases). The CDR3 has 13 residues. Germline CDR1 reads SGHRS; CDR2 reads YFSETQ. V lost 4 bases to trimming and J lost 3 bases, with 8 bases between them. This chain's CDR3 is CASSGDGGNTIYF. In nucleotides, the CDR3 is TGCGCCAGCAGCGGGGACGGTGGAAACACCATATATTTT.

A single count supports this clone. The chain recombines TRBV10-2 with TRBJ1-6; D not resolved. V lost 3 bases and J 9 bases, leaving 6 bases between the germline ends. This CDR3 has 12 amino acids. CDR1 is WSHSY and CDR2 is SAAADI in the germline V gene. Here the CDR3 reads CASSEVSSPLHF. CDR3 in DNA: TGCGCCAGCAGTGAAGTGAGTTCACCCCTCCACTTT.

The J gene is TRBJ1-1, the V gene TRBV5-1, with TRBD1 identical over 7 bases. V was pared by 5 bases and J by 0 bases, with 10 bases of the junction left unmatched. This CDR3 contains 16 residues. From germline, CDR1 is SGHRS and CDR2 YFSETQ. CDR3 coding DNA: TGCGCCAGCAGACCAATCCCCGGGACAGTGAACACTGAAGCTTTCTTT. This sequence encodes CASRPIPGTVNTEAFF.

This chain connects TRBV6-5 to TRBJ1-4; tentative D call: TRBD1 (6 bases). This CDR3 is built from 14 residues. The germline V gene has CDR1 MNHEY and CDR2 SVGAGI. V lost 6 bases and J 6 bases, leaving 14 bases between the germline ends. In DNA form, the CDR3 reads TGTGCCAGCAGCCAACGGGGGGGCGATGAAAAACTGTTTTTT. This sequence encodes CASSQRGGDEKLFF.

This clone has only one observation. The chain joins TRBV7-3 to TRBJ2-7, with 8 bases matching TRBD2. This CDR3 has 13 amino acids. The germline CDR1 and CDR2 sequences are SGHTA and FQGTGA. The junction had 5 bases not matched to a gene; V was cut back by 5 bases and J by 5 bases. The CDR3 region is CASSPGRGDEQYF. CDR3 bases: TGTGCCAGCAGCCCCGGGAGGGGGGACGAGCAGTACTTC.

The chain employs TRBV4-3 and TRBJ1-3; 8 positions match TRBD1. Germline CDR1 and CDR2: LGHNA and YSLEER. The CDR3 is 16 amino acids. With V trimmed by 0 bases and J by 8 bases, 9 bases remained unmatched. The DNA for the CDR3 is TGCGCCAGCAGCCAAGACCCGGACAGGGTGGGGGACACCATATATTTT. Its protein product is CASSQDPDRVGDTIYF.